This paragraph reports one TCR beta chain. These data belong to a study of blood T cell repertoires in COVID-19. Method: immunoSEQ multiplex PCR; TCRdb's copy keeps in-frame clones and lacks some. This sample yields over 110,000 clones, of which almost 85% are seen a single time; 5.5% belongs to the top ten. CDR1 and CDR2 from the germline V gene are LNHDA and SQIVND (reference sequence). The CDR3 spans 12 residues. Unmatched junction bases numbered 5, after V lost 10 bases and J lost 3 bases. Clinical histories supplied by participants themselves formed the basis of cohort assignment. The gene calls are TRBV19 and TRBJ2-7; 8 nucleotides match TRBD1. Material for sequencing was PBMCs or T cells enriched from blood (not recorded which). The receptor's source is a man between 35 and 55 years old with acute COVID-19. CDR3 coding DNA: TGTGCCACGACAGGGGCCCACTACGAGCAGTACTTC. Its translation is CATTGAHYEQYF.